Listed below are T cell receptor beta chains from one sample, sequenced in a study of blood T cell repertoires in COVID-19. Profiling relied on immunoSEQ multiplex PCR, and the TCRdb table lists in-frame clones only, not all of them. The table lists about 330,000 clones, more than 70% of them singletons. Sequencing used peripheral blood. The source of these receptors is a woman between 45 and 60 years old with acute or convalescent COVID-19. CDR3s include the opening cysteine and the closing phenylalanine or tryptophan. The order of the fields is CDR3 length, J gene, D gene, V gene, clone size, CDR3 protein, CDR3 DNA. A D gene is named only where the DNA matches it firmly. Not every row has a clone size; where given, it reads once, few, many or a size class.

18,TRBJ1-3,TRBD1,TRBV6-2/TRBV6-3,.,CASSYRKTGQVAGNTIYF,TGTGCCAGCAGTTACCGCAAGACAGGGCAAGTTGCTGGAAACACCATATATTTT
15,TRBJ2-2,TRBD1,TRBV11-2,.,CASSPGQVDTGELFF,TGTGCCAGCAGCCCGGGACAGGTGGACACCGGGGAGCTGTTTTTT
15,TRBJ2-7,TRBD1,TRBV5-4,.,CASSPSDRGHYEQYF,TGTGCCAGCAGCCCTTCCGACAGGGGGCACTACGAGCAGTACTTC
14,TRBJ2-1,TRBD1,TRBV27,.,CASSPGTGWNEQFF,TGTGCCAGCAGTCCAGGGACAGGGTGGAATGAGCAGTTCTTC
13,TRBJ2-3,.,TRBV7-2,once,CASSLQPADTQYF,TGTGCCAGCAGCTTACAACCGGCAGATACGCAGTATTTT
15,TRBJ1-1,TRBD1,TRBV5-4,.,CASSFSDRMNTEAFF,TGTGCCAGCAGCTTTTCGGACAGGATGAACACTGAAGCTTTCTTT
16,TRBJ1-6,.,TRBV11-3,.,CASSTAGGRGNSPLHF,TGTGCCAGCAGCACCGCGGGGGGACGGGGAAATTCACCCCTCCACTTT
13,TRBJ2-2,.,TRBV28,few,CATQRANTGELFF,TGTGCCACCCAGCGGGCGAACACCGGGGAGCTGTTTTTT
17,TRBJ1-2,.,TRBV2,.,CASSPQGGQLSSYGYTF,TGTGCCAGCAGCCCACAGGGCGGCCAATTGTCAAGCTATGGCTACACCTTC
14,TRBJ2-3,.,TRBV5-8,.,CAAGARGGTDTQYF,TGTGCCGCGGGGGCTAGGGGGGGAACAGATACGCAGTATTTT
15,TRBJ1-2,.,TRBV7-8,.,CASSFGQLANYGYTF,TGTGCCAGCAGCTTCGGACAGTTAGCTAACTATGGCTACACCTTC
15,TRBJ1-1,.,TRBV11-2,.,CASSPGDRRNTEAFF,TGTGCCAGCAGCCCCGGAGACAGGCGGAACACTGAAGCTTTCTTT
14,TRBJ1-2,TRBD1,TRBV19,.,CASSPAKGAYGYTF,TGTGCCAGTAGTCCCGCGAAGGGGGCCTATGGCTACACCTTC
14,TRBJ1-4,TRBD1,TRBV19,.,CATTMGQVNEKLFF,TGTGCCACCACAATGGGACAGGTTAATGAAAAACTGTTTTTT
16,TRBJ1-2,TRBD1,TRBV4-2,.,CASSQDGTGETYGYTF,TGTGCCAGCAGCCAAGATGGGACAGGGGAAACTTATGGCTACACCTTC
16,TRBJ1-2,.,TRBV5-1,.,CASSYDSTVSNYGYTF,TGCGCCAGCAGCTATGACTCTACGGTTTCTAACTATGGCTACACCTTC
14,TRBJ2-3,TRBD2,TRBV30,few,CARRSGGRTDTQYF,TGTGCTAGAAGGTCGGGAGGTCGCACAGATACGCAGTATTTT